Listed below are T cell receptor beta chains from one sample, sequenced in a study of blood T cell repertoires in COVID-19. Data came from immunoSEQ multiplex PCR; TCRdb stores just in-frame clones and leaves some out. The profile shows a few hundred thousand clones, around 87% of them singletons. Sequencing was done on a sample of PBMCs or T cells enriched from blood (not recorded which). The receptors stem from a man in his forties or fifties in a cohort exposed to, infected with or recovered from COVID-19 (not recorded which). The CDR3 runs from the conserved cysteine through the conserved F or W. D genes are given only for firm matches. Clone size is not always given. Where it is, it says once, few, many or a class for expanded clones.

V gene: TRBV30
clone size: .
J gene: TRBJ1-1
CDR3 length: 14
D gene: TRBD1
CDR3 DNA: TGTGCCTGGACGCCCGTCTACGGGACAGAGGAAGCTTTCTTT
CDR3 protein: CAWTPVYGTEEAFF

V gene: TRBV6-5
clone size: .
J gene: TRBJ1-5
CDR3 length: 13
D gene: .
CDR3 DNA: TGTGCCAGCAGTTATAATAGCAATCAGCCCCAGCATTTT
CDR3 protein: CASSYNSNQPQHF

V gene: TRBV6-5
clone size: .
J gene: TRBJ1-2
CDR3 length: 15
D gene: TRBD1
CDR3 DNA: TGTGCCAGCAGAGGACAGGCTCCAGCTAACTATGGCTACACCTTC
CDR3 protein: CASRGQAPANYGYTF

V gene: TRBV7-2
clone size: .
J gene: TRBJ1-5
CDR3 length: 16
D gene: .
CDR3 DNA: TGTGCCAGCAGCTCCGGTAGTGGTGGTCGCAATCAGCCCCAGCATTTT
CDR3 protein: CASSSGSGGRNQPQHF

V gene: TRBV5-1
clone size: .
J gene: TRBJ2-1
CDR3 length: 16
D gene: TRBD2
CDR3 DNA: TGCGCCAGCAGCATGGCCACTAGCGGGAGTTACAATGAGCAGTTCTTC
CDR3 protein: CASSMATSGSYNEQFF

V gene: TRBV6-5
clone size: .
J gene: TRBJ1-1
CDR3 length: 16
D gene: .
CDR3 DNA: TGTGCCAGCAGTTACTTGGGGGCTAAACCGAACACTGAAGCTTTCTTT
CDR3 protein: CASSYLGAKPNTEAFF

V gene: TRBV4-1
clone size: .
J gene: TRBJ2-6
CDR3 length: 17
D gene: TRBD2
CDR3 DNA: TGCGCCAGCAGCCAAGATCCGGGAGGAACTGGGGCCAACGTCCTGACTTTC
CDR3 protein: CASSQDPGGTGANVLTF

V gene: TRBV14
clone size: .
J gene: TRBJ2-6
CDR3 length: 15
D gene: .
CDR3 DNA: TGTGCCAGCAGCCAAGCAGACTCTGGGGCCAACGTCCTGACTTTC
CDR3 protein: CASSQADSGANVLTF

V gene: TRBV6-5
clone size: .
J gene: TRBJ2-2
CDR3 length: 13
D gene: .
CDR3 DNA: TGTGCCAGCAGCCGACAGTCTTCAGGGGAGCTGTTTTTT
CDR3 protein: CASSRQSSGELFF

V gene: TRBV18
clone size: .
J gene: TRBJ1-6
CDR3 length: 14
D gene: .
CDR3 DNA: TGTGCCAGCTCACCTCTCTCCTATAATTCACCCCTCCACTTT
CDR3 protein: CASSPLSYNSPLHF

V gene: TRBV19
clone size: .
J gene: TRBJ1-1
CDR3 length: 16
D gene: TRBD1
CDR3 DNA: TGTGCCAGTAGTATTAAGGCAAGGACAGGGGGCACTGAAGCTTTCTTT
CDR3 protein: CASSIKARTGGTEAFF

V gene: TRBV4-1
clone size: .
J gene: TRBJ2-7
CDR3 length: 15
D gene: .
CDR3 DNA: TGCGCCAGCAGCCAAGAAGAGGTAGATTACTACGAGCAGTACTTC
CDR3 protein: CASSQEEVDYYEQYF

V gene: TRBV11-2
clone size: .
J gene: TRBJ2-5
CDR3 length: 17
D gene: TRBD1
CDR3 DNA: TGTGCCAGCAGCTTAGGGGGTGGGGGACAGTTCGTCGAGACCCAGTACTTC
CDR3 protein: CASSLGGGGQFVETQYF

V gene: TRBV11-2
clone size: .
J gene: TRBJ1-2
CDR3 length: 15
D gene: .
CDR3 DNA: TGTGCCAGCAGCCCACTGTCCTCCGGGTTGGATGGCTACACCTTC
CDR3 protein: CASSPLSSGLDGYTF

V gene: TRBV11-2
clone size: .
J gene: TRBJ2-1
CDR3 length: 15
D gene: .
CDR3 DNA: TGTGCCAGCAGAAGGGCAGGGATGTTGCACAATGAGCAGTTCTTC
CDR3 protein: CASRRAGMLHNEQFF

V gene: TRBV7-2
clone size: .
J gene: TRBJ2-7
CDR3 length: 15
D gene: TRBD2
CDR3 DNA: TGTGCCAGCAGCCCCACCGGGACTAGCAGCTACGAGCAGTACTTC
CDR3 protein: CASSPTGTSSYEQYF

V gene: TRBV19
clone size: .
J gene: TRBJ2-7
CDR3 length: 13
D gene: .
CDR3 DNA: TGTGCCAGTAGTGCTGGGGGCAACTACGAGCAGTACTTC
CDR3 protein: CASSAGGNYEQYF

V gene: TRBV28
clone size: .
J gene: TRBJ2-2
CDR3 length: 16
D gene: TRBD2
CDR3 DNA: TGTGCCAGCAGTTCCTCTAGCGGCGCGGGCACCGGGGAGCTGTTTTTT
CDR3 protein: CASSSSSGAGTGELFF

V gene: TRBV3-1/TRBV3-2
clone size: .
J gene: TRBJ2-1
CDR3 length: 20
D gene: TRBD2
CDR3 DNA: TGTGCCAGCAGCCAAGTACCGGGACTAGCGGGAGCAATTTTTTTCAATGAGCAGTTCTTC
CDR3 protein: CASSQVPGLAGAIFFNEQFF

V gene: TRBV20-1
clone size: few
J gene: TRBJ1-5
CDR3 length: 14
D gene: TRBD1
CDR3 DNA: TGCAGTGCGAGTTTGACAGGGAGCAATCAGCCCCAGCATTTT
CDR3 protein: CSASLTGSNQPQHF

V gene: TRBV19
clone size: .
J gene: TRBJ1-6
CDR3 length: 15
D gene: .
CDR3 DNA: TGTGCCAGTAGTTGGCAGACTCTTTATAATTCACCCCTCCACTTT
CDR3 protein: CASSWQTLYNSPLHF

V gene: TRBV27
clone size: few
J gene: TRBJ2-7
CDR3 length: 14
D gene: TRBD1
CDR3 DNA: TGTGCCAGCAGCCCCGGGACAGGTTGGTACGAGCAGTACTTC
CDR3 protein: CASSPGTGWYEQYF

V gene: TRBV18
clone size: .
J gene: TRBJ1-1
CDR3 length: 15
D gene: .
CDR3 DNA: TGTGCCAGCTCACCATGGACTGATCGGAACACTGAAGCTTTCTTT
CDR3 protein: CASSPWTDRNTEAFF

V gene: TRBV18
clone size: few
J gene: TRBJ1-5
CDR3 length: 16
D gene: TRBD1
CDR3 DNA: TGTGCCAGCTCACCTACCGGGACAGAGCCCAATCAGCCCCAGCATTTT
CDR3 protein: CASSPTGTEPNQPQHF

V gene: TRBV30
clone size: once
J gene: TRBJ1-2
CDR3 length: 14
D gene: .
CDR3 DNA: TGTGCCTGGAGTGGGGGCAGGAGCTCATATGGCTACACCTTC
CDR3 protein: CAWSGGRSSYGYTF

V gene: TRBV29-1
clone size: .
J gene: TRBJ1-2
CDR3 length: 15
D gene: .
CDR3 DNA: TGCAGCGCCCAAGGGGGGGGTGTGAATCGTGAGGGCTACACCTTC
CDR3 protein: CSAQGGGVNREGYTF

V gene: TRBV7-3
clone size: .
J gene: TRBJ2-2
CDR3 length: 15
D gene: .
CDR3 DNA: TGTGCCAGCAGCTTAAATACAGGCTTGACCGGGGAGCTGTTTTTT
CDR3 protein: CASSLNTGLTGELFF

V gene: TRBV3-1/TRBV3-2
clone size: .
J gene: TRBJ2-5
CDR3 length: 16
D gene: TRBD2
CDR3 DNA: TGTGCCAGCAGCCGCGTGACTAGCGGGAGGGGAGAGACCCAGTACTTC
CDR3 protein: CASSRVTSGRGETQYF

V gene: TRBV4-1
clone size: .
J gene: TRBJ2-7
CDR3 length: 15
D gene: TRBD2
CDR3 DNA: TGCGCCAGCAGCCACAACATAGCGGGAGCCTACGAGCAGTACTTC
CDR3 protein: CASSHNIAGAYEQYF

V gene: TRBV28
clone size: once
J gene: TRBJ2-6
CDR3 length: 16
D gene: .
CDR3 DNA: TGTGCCAGCAGTCGAAAGCTCAGGGCTGGGGCCAACGTCCTGACTTTC
CDR3 protein: CASSRKLRAGANVLTF

V gene: TRBV10-2
clone size: .
J gene: TRBJ2-7
CDR3 length: 11
D gene: .
CDR3 DNA: TGCGCCAGCAGCCTCGGTTACGAGCAGTACTTC
CDR3 protein: CASSLGYEQYF

V gene: TRBV5-4
clone size: .
J gene: TRBJ1-6
CDR3 length: 14
D gene: .
CDR3 DNA: TGTGCCTTTTCAGAGGTGGGTGGCGGTTCACCCCTCCACTTT
CDR3 protein: CAFSEVGGGSPLHF

V gene: TRBV2
clone size: .
J gene: TRBJ2-7
CDR3 length: 14
D gene: .
CDR3 DNA: TGTGCCAGCAGTAACCTACAGGGAATCCACGAGCAGTACTTC
CDR3 protein: CASSNLQGIHEQYF

V gene: TRBV7-9
clone size: .
J gene: TRBJ1-6
CDR3 length: 15
D gene: TRBD1
CDR3 DNA: TGTGCCAGCAGGGGATTCCAGGGGGCTGATTCACCCCTCCACTTT
CDR3 protein: CASRGFQGADSPLHF

V gene: TRBV5-5
clone size: .
J gene: TRBJ2-7
CDR3 length: 12
D gene: .
CDR3 DNA: TGTGCCAGCAGCTGGACAGCAAACGAGCAGTACTTC
CDR3 protein: CASSWTANEQYF

V gene: TRBV25-1
clone size: .
J gene: TRBJ2-1
CDR3 length: 17
D gene: TRBD2
CDR3 DNA: TGTGCCAGCAGCGGGGGGGAGCGGGGTGCCTCCTACAATGAGCAGTTCTTC
CDR3 protein: CASSGGERGASYNEQFF

V gene: TRBV6-2/TRBV6-3
clone size: .
J gene: TRBJ2-7
CDR3 length: 14
D gene: .
CDR3 DNA: TGTGCCAGCAGTTACTCACGGGGGACCTACGAGCAGTACTTC
CDR3 protein: CASSYSRGTYEQYF

V gene: TRBV24-1
clone size: .
J gene: TRBJ2-7
CDR3 length: 14
D gene: TRBD1
CDR3 DNA: TGTGCCACCAGTGAAGGGACAGGGTCCTACGAGCAGTACTTC
CDR3 protein: CATSEGTGSYEQYF

V gene: TRBV9
clone size: .
J gene: TRBJ2-4
CDR3 length: 16
D gene: TRBD2
CDR3 DNA: TGTGCCAGCAGCAAGGGACTAGCGGGAGGTTCTGACATTCAGTACTTC
CDR3 protein: CASSKGLAGGSDIQYF

V gene: TRBV28
clone size: .
J gene: TRBJ1-2
CDR3 length: 16
D gene: .
CDR3 DNA: TGTGCCAGCAGTTCACCCCGAACGATCACCCGGTCTGGCTACACCTTC
CDR3 protein: CASSSPRTITRSGYTF

V gene: TRBV19
clone size: once
J gene: TRBJ2-1
CDR3 length: 16
D gene: TRBD2
CDR3 DNA: TGTGCCAGTACGAGACTAGCGGGAGGGTCTTACAATGAGCAGTTCTTC
CDR3 protein: CASTRLAGGSYNEQFF

V gene: TRBV5-1
clone size: .
J gene: TRBJ2-2
CDR3 length: 17
D gene: TRBD2
CDR3 DNA: TGCGCCAGCAGCTTGCTGGCCGGGAGGGTAGGCACCGGGGAGCTGTTTTTT
CDR3 protein: CASSLLAGRVGTGELFF

V gene: TRBV5-1
clone size: .
J gene: TRBJ2-1
CDR3 length: 15
D gene: TRBD2
CDR3 DNA: TGCGCCAGCAGTTCGAATAGCGGGAACGACAATGAGCAGTTCTTC
CDR3 protein: CASSSNSGNDNEQFF

V gene: TRBV6-5
clone size: .
J gene: TRBJ2-1
CDR3 length: 12
D gene: TRBD2
CDR3 DNA: TGTGCCAGCAGGTGGGAGGGGCATGAGCAGTTCTTC
CDR3 protein: CASRWEGHEQFF

V gene: TRBV25-1
clone size: .
J gene: TRBJ2-2
CDR3 length: 14
D gene: .
CDR3 DNA: TGTGCCAGCAGTGACTTTCTCGCGGGCGGGGAGCTGTTTTTT
CDR3 protein: CASSDFLAGGELFF

V gene: TRBV28
clone size: .
J gene: TRBJ2-1
CDR3 length: 13
D gene: .
CDR3 DNA: TGTGCCAGCGGAGCTAGGTCCTACAATGAGCAGTTCTTC
CDR3 protein: CASGARSYNEQFF

V gene: TRBV3-1/TRBV3-2
clone size: few
J gene: TRBJ2-5
CDR3 length: 15
D gene: .
CDR3 DNA: TGTGCCAGCAGCCAAGTAGCAGGGGTTGGGGAGACCCAGTACTTC
CDR3 protein: CASSQVAGVGETQYF

V gene: TRBV2
clone size: .
J gene: TRBJ2-1
CDR3 length: 12
D gene: .
CDR3 DNA: TGTGCCAGCAGCGGGAGAGGCAATGAGCAGTTCTTC
CDR3 protein: CASSGRGNEQFF

V gene: TRBV27
clone size: once
J gene: TRBJ2-1
CDR3 length: 11
D gene: .
CDR3 DNA: TGTGCCAGCAGATATAGCGGAGAGCAGTTCTTC
CDR3 protein: CASRYSGEQFF

V gene: TRBV11-2
clone size: .
J gene: TRBJ2-1
CDR3 length: 13
D gene: TRBD1
CDR3 DNA: TGTGCCAGCAGCTTAGCTAGACAGGGATGGCAGTTCTTC
CDR3 protein: CASSLARQGWQFF

V gene: TRBV5-1
clone size: .
J gene: TRBJ2-1
CDR3 length: 13
D gene: TRBD2
CDR3 DNA: TGCGCCAGCAGCTTTAGCGGGAGAACTGAGCAGTTCTTC
CDR3 protein: CASSFSGRTEQFF

V gene: TRBV28
clone size: .
J gene: TRBJ1-5
CDR3 length: 14
D gene: .
CDR3 DNA: TGTGCCAGCAGTTTAACAGAAAGGTACCAGCCCCAGCATTTT
CDR3 protein: CASSLTERYQPQHF

V gene: TRBV19
clone size: .
J gene: TRBJ1-1
CDR3 length: 14
D gene: TRBD1
CDR3 DNA: TGTGCCAGTAGTCCCGGGACAGCCTACACTGAAGCTTTCTTT
CDR3 protein: CASSPGTAYTEAFF

V gene: TRBV18
clone size: few
J gene: TRBJ1-1
CDR3 length: 17
D gene: .
CDR3 DNA: TGTGCCAGCTCACCACTGACTCTAGGCGGGGTGAACACTGAAGCTTTCTTT
CDR3 protein: CASSPLTLGGVNTEAFF

V gene: TRBV28
clone size: few
J gene: TRBJ1-2
CDR3 length: 14
D gene: TRBD1
CDR3 DNA: TGTGCCAGCAGTTTAACAGGGGGCTTGGGTGGCTACACCTTC
CDR3 protein: CASSLTGGLGGYTF

V gene: TRBV20-1
clone size: .
J gene: TRBJ2-7
CDR3 length: 11
D gene: .
CDR3 DNA: TGCAGTGCTCCCGTCTCCTACGAGCAGTACTTC
CDR3 protein: CSAPVSYEQYF

V gene: TRBV19
clone size: .
J gene: TRBJ2-1
CDR3 length: 17
D gene: TRBD2
CDR3 DNA: TGTGCCAGTAGTATAACGAGGCCGGGACTAGCGGGAGTAGAGCAGTTCTTC
CDR3 protein: CASSITRPGLAGVEQFF

V gene: TRBV6-5
clone size: .
J gene: TRBJ2-1
CDR3 length: 15
D gene: TRBD1
CDR3 DNA: TGTGCCAGCAGTCGGACAGGGGTAATAAACAATGAGCAGTTCTTC
CDR3 protein: CASSRTGVINNEQFF

V gene: TRBV3-1/TRBV3-2
clone size: .
J gene: TRBJ1-2
CDR3 length: 12
D gene: .
CDR3 DNA: TGTGCCAGCAGCCAAGTTCCGGAGGGCTACACCTTC
CDR3 protein: CASSQVPEGYTF